This TCR beta chain came from a study of shared clonotypes between healthy human individuals. Overall study results and limits: The sharing of 5% to 5.5% of naive CD4 clonotypes was seen across a handful of donors.

Comments on this clone: What it recognizes is unknown.

This CDR3 region has 12 residues. Per the germline V gene, CDR1 is SEHNR and CDR2 is FQNEAQ (reference sequence). V was shortened by 1 base and J by 6 bases, with 7 bases between the two germline ends. Measured with immunoSEQ multiplex PCR; TCRdb has only the in-frame clones, and not every one. The data show roughly 1,000,000 clones, with 78% seen just once and 0.5% to 0.65% held by the top ten. Material for sequencing was memory CD4+ T cells from PBMCs. Subset reported: CD45RA-negative fraction. This TCR was sampled from a man between 18 and 29 years old in good health. Some clones in this sample may be carry-over from other donors' samples. This sequence joins TRBV7-9 and TRBJ2-7, with a possible D match to TRBD1 (5 bases). CDR3 protein: CASSLERGEQYF. The DNA for the CDR3 is TGTGCCAGCAGCTTAGAAAGGGGCGAGCAGTACTTC.